The clone carrying this TCR beta chain was seen more than once but under ten times. Its matching antigen is unknown. Other DNA variants within this sample encode the same CDR3. The data were produced by immunoSEQ multiplex PCR, yet TCRdb's version contains in-frame clones alone and is incomplete. The sample holds about 2.3 million clones, 80% to 95% seen once. This entry belongs to a study of shared clonotypes between healthy human individuals. General study points: On the whole, naive subsets had larger estimated richness than memory subsets had.

Trimming cost V 2 bases and J 5 bases, with 6 bases left between them. This CDR3 spans 12 amino acids. Looked up from germline, CDR1 is KGHSH and CDR2 is LQKENI. The gene calls are TRBV18 and TRBJ2-5; D gene ambiguous. Sequencing was carried out using naive CD4+ T cells from PBMCs. Regarding subset: CD45RA+ positively selected. The receptor comes from a young man in good health. Some clones in this sample may be carry-over from other donors' samples. The CDR3 loop is CASSPGLETQYF. The CDR3 DNA reads as TGTGCCAGCTCACCAGGCTTGGAGACCCAGTACTTC.